These 10 T cell receptor beta chains were sequenced from one sample in a study of T cells in Graves' hyperthyroidism and ophthalmopathy. Amplified TCR beta CDR3 regions derived from RNA transcripts. TCR CDR3 regions were first amplified by RT-PCR with HTBI primers. From the multiplex PCR reads, TCRdb called clonotypes with MiXCR, one entry per CDR3 protein. The sample yields a few hundred thousand distinct CDR3 sequences, about 43% seen once. The sample was peripheral blood or thyroid tissue (not recorded which). These receptors were collected from a woman younger than 35 with Graves' hyperthyroidism.

With respect to this clonotype: A much bigger clone sits one base away, suggesting this may be a read error. The genes are TRBV4-2 and TRBJ1-6, with 7 nucleotides matching TRBD1. There are 16 residues in the CDR3. Germline V gene sequence: CDR1 LGHNA, CDR2 YNFKEQ. CDR3 nucleotides: TGTGCCAGCAGCCAGGACAGGAGCTCCTATAATTCACCCTTCCACTTT. It specifies CASSQDRSSYNSPFHF.

This clonotype was detected only a few times. The chain couples TRBV29-1 to TRBJ2-6; D ambiguous. The CDR3 is 13 amino acids. The ends were cut back, 6 bases at V and 0 bases at J, with 6 bases in the middle. Germline-derived CDR1 and CDR2 are SQVTM and ANQGSEA. Here the CDR3 DNA reads TGCAGCGTAAAGAGCTCTGGGGCCAACGTCCTGACTTTC. Translated: CSVKSSGANVLTF.

The chain links TRBV7-9 to TRBJ1-1; maybe TRBD1 (5 bases). The germline V and J ends were trimmed by 4 bases and 4 bases, with 13 bases remaining between them. The CDR3 is made up of 14 amino acids. Germline CDR1 reads SEHNR; CDR2 reads FQNEAQ (reference sequence). The DNA of the CDR3 is TGTGCCAGCAGCTCCCGGGTCGGGGGCACTGAAGCTTTCTTT. The encoded protein is CASSSRVGGTEAFF.

The chain joins TRBV7-3 to TRBJ2-5, with 10 bases identical to TRBD2. The DNA end favors TRBJ2-1, so the J call may be wrong. The CDR3 length is 14 residues. Germline V gene data show CDR1 as SGHTA and CDR2 as FQGTGA. The CDR3 nucleotides are TGTGCCAGCAGAGCGGGAGGGGGATCTTTTGAGCAGTTCTTC. It yields the protein CASRAGGGSFEQFF.

This clonotype was counted only a few times. The V gene is TRBV4-1, the J gene TRBJ2-3; no definite D call. Germline assignment: CDR1 MGHRA and CDR2 YSYEKL. The length of the CDR3 is 16 residues. V was cut by 1 base and J by 0 bases, with 11 bases left in between. CDR3 nucleotide sequence: TGCGCCAGCAGCCAAGTGGGCGGCCCCAGCACAGATACGCAGTATTTT. Protein sequence: CASSQVGGPSTDTQYF.

This chain links TRBV2 with TRBJ2-7; D unclear. Germline V gene lookup returns CDR1 SNHLY and CDR2 FYNNEI. This CDR3 spans 14 amino acids. Trimming removed 5 bases from V and 7 bases from J, with 18 bases in between. The CDR3 nucleotides are TGTGCCAGCAGTTGGCAAGGTTCCTACAATGAGCAGTACTTC. It specifies CASSWQGSYNEQYF.

This chain joins TRBV24-1 and TRBJ1-1; D not resolved. The CDR3 runs to 14 residues. V dropped 6 bases and J dropped 5 bases, with 15 bases sitting between them. The germline V gene encodes CDR1 KGHDR and CDR2 SFDVKD. The CDR3 coding sequence is TGTGCCACCAGTTCACACAGTGGGCGAACTGAAGCTTTCTTT. The encoded protein is CATSSHSGRTEAFF.

The sample holds many counts of this clonotype. This chain uses TRBV6-6 with TRBJ1-5; D is ambiguous. Germline V CDR1 and CDR2: MNHNY, SVGAGI (reference sequence). V shed 11 bases and J shed 6 bases, with 14 bases lying between them. The CDR3 is 12 residues long. CDR3: CASMTGIQPQHF. The CDR3, as DNA: TGTGCCTCTATGACCGGGATTCAGCCCCAGCATTTT.

This clonotype was counted ten times or more. This chain connects TRBV4-1 to TRBJ2-7; 13 nucleotides line up with TRBD2. This CDR3 spans 16 amino acids. CDR1 MGHRA and CDR2 YSYEKL come from the germline V gene. The V segment lost 4 bases and the J segment 7 bases; nucleotides outside the gene matches: 10. CDR3 nucleotide sequence: TGCGCCAGCAGCCCCCGCACTAGCGGGAGGGCGAGGGAGCAGTACTTC. It specifies CASSPRTSGRAREQYF.

The V gene is TRBV29-1, the J gene TRBJ1-2, with a possible D match to TRBD1 (5 bases). The V gene lost 7 bases and the J gene lost 8 bases, with 14 bases spanning the gap. Per germline, CDR1 SQVTM and CDR2 ANQGSEA. This CDR3 has 11 amino acids. CDR3 residues: CSATGGDGYTF. CDR3 coding DNA: TGCAGCGCCACAGGAGGGGACGGCTACACCTTC.